The 30 T cell receptor beta chains below were found in one sample sequenced in a study of blood T cells in healthy people across ages. A second PCR of 7 to 11 cycles used a sample-barcoded 5' primer and a J-beta primer mix. TCRdb itself ran the 5' RACE reads through MiXCR, one entry per CDR3 protein. The sample lists some 1.5 million distinct CDR3 sequences; 28% were seen once. Sequenced: blood. The receptor set was obtained from a woman aged 30 to 39 in good health.

This clonotype occurred a few times. The gene calls are TRBV20-1 and TRBJ2-7; 14 bases line up with TRBD2. Per the germline V gene, CDR1 is DFQATT and CDR2 is SNEGSKA (reference sequence). Germline trimming cut 3 bases from V and 4 bases from J; bases unmatched to any gene: 8. CDR3 length: 16 amino acids. CDR3 bases: TGCAGTGCTAGCAGACTAGCGGGAGGGTCGGGGTACGAGCAGTACTTC. Protein sequence: CSASRLAGGSGYEQYF.

The chain employs TRBV7-2 and TRBJ2-7; D is ambiguous. CDR3 size: 13 residues. Between the trimmed V and J ends, which lost 3 bases and 0 bases, there was a span of 6 bases. Germline CDR1 is SGHTA and CDR2 is FQGNSA. CDR3 in DNA: TGTGCCAGCAGCTTTTACCACTCCTACGAGCAGTACTTC. Amino acids: CASSFYHSYEQYF.

This chain joins TRBV28 and TRBJ2-6; D possibly uses TRBD1 or TRBD2 (6 bases each). V lost 6 bases and J lost 2, with 20 bases in between. The germline V gene encodes CDR1 MDHEN and CDR2 SYDVKM. The CDR3 has 18 residues. CDR3 protein: CASRPLGGAVPGANVLTF. Written as DNA, the CDR3 is TGTGCCAGCAGACCCTTGGGGGGCGCGGTTCCTGGGGCCAACGTCCTGACTTTC.

The J gene is TRBJ2-1, the V gene TRBV7-2; D unresolved. Germline-derived CDR1 and CDR2 are SGHTA and FQGNSA. This CDR3 spans 14 amino acids. V shed 8 bases and J shed 0 bases, with 11 bases lying between them. CDR3 loop: CASALWASYNEQFF. The CDR3, as DNA: TGTGCCAGCGCCTTGTGGGCCTCCTACAATGAGCAGTTCTTC.

This chain links TRBV20-1 with TRBJ2-7; 10 positions match TRBD1. CDR1 is DFQATT, CDR2 SNEGSKA, per germline (reference sequence). V dropped 6 bases and J dropped 4; count of bases not matched to a gene: 6. The CDR3 sequence is 13 residues long. CDR3 amino acids: CSAPDRGSYEQYF. The CDR3 nucleotides are TGCAGTGCCCCGGACAGGGGGTCTTACGAGCAGTACTTC.

The gene calls are TRBV20-1 and TRBJ1-4; D gene unclear. The CDR3 extends over 13 amino acids. The ends were cut back, 6 bases at V and 5 bases at J, with 13 bases in the middle. Germline CDR1 and CDR2: DFQATT and SNEGSKA (reference sequence). CDR3 coding DNA: TGCAGTGCCCCCCGGATGGGAAATGAAAAACTGTTTTTT. Translated, it gives CSAPRMGNEKLFF.

This clonotype was seen at least ten times. The CDR3 reads CASSSQTDYEQYF. The CDR3 nucleotides are TGTGCCAGCAGTTCCCAGACAGACTACGAGCAGTACTTC. The gene calls are TRBV6-5 and TRBJ2-7; a possible D gene is TRBD1 (5 bases). CDR1 and CDR2 (germline): MNHEY, SVGAGI. The CDR3 spans 13 residues. The germline V and J ends were trimmed by 4 bases and 3 bases, with 10 bases remaining between them.

The chain couples TRBV10-3 to TRBJ2-3, with TRBD2 identical over 7 bases. Trimming took 2 bases from V and 1 from J; bases not matched to a gene: 9. The CDR3 extends over 17 amino acids. Germline-derived CDR1 and CDR2 are ENHRY and SYGVKD. The CDR3 here is CAISERGGSGRTDTQYF. CDR3 DNA: TGTGCCATCAGTGAGAGGGGAGGGTCAGGACGCACAGATACGCAGTATTTT.

The chain joins TRBV12-3 or TRBV12-4 to TRBJ2-5; 7 nucleotides line up with TRBD1. The DNA end favors TRBJ2-7, so the J call may be wrong. The CDR3 has 16 amino acids. CDR3 region: CASSLRRQGVSDEQYF. The CDR3 DNA follows: TGTGCCAGCAGTTTAAGGCGACAGGGTGTTTCCGACGAGCAGTACTTC.

The V gene is TRBV28, the J gene TRBJ2-5; TRBD2 matches at 7 bases. CDR3 length: 15 amino acids. From germline, CDR1 is MDHEN and CDR2 SYDVKM. The V segment lost 5 bases and the J segment 2 bases; nucleotides outside the gene matches: 8. CDR3 bases: TGTGCCAGCAGTCCCCTGCGGGGGTGGCAAGAGACCCAGTACTTC. As protein: CASSPLRGWQETQYF.

The chain carries TRBV20-1 and TRBJ2-1; D is unclear. Germline lookup yields CDR1 DFQATT and CDR2 SNEGSKA (reference sequence). The CDR3 sequence is 11 residues long. V lost 3 bases and J 11 bases, leaving 11 bases between the germline ends. The CDR3 DNA reads TGCAGTGCTAGTCGGGCTATAAAGCAGTTCTTC. Its translation: CSASRAIKQFF.

This clonotype occurred a few times. This chain uses TRBV10-3 with TRBJ1-1; perhaps TRBD1 as D (5 bases). The CDR3 covers 15 residues. CDR1 and CDR2 (germline): ENHRY, SYGVKD. V lost 3 bases, J lost 1 base, and 12 bases lay in between. The CDR3 region is CAISDLGLKNTEAFF. CDR3 DNA sequence: TGTGCCATCAGTGACTTGGGACTGAAGAACACTGAAGCTTTCTTT.

This clonotype has just a few counts. The chain combines TRBV14 with TRBJ2-1; a weak D match, TRBD2 (6 bases). Germline V gene data show CDR1 as SGHDN and CDR2 as FVKESK. The CDR3 sequence is 15 residues long. Deletions cut 1 base from V and 8 bases from J, with 15 bases between. As DNA, the CDR3 is TGTGCCAGCAGCCAAGGGGCGGGATTAGGTGATGAGCAGTTCTTC. Translating gives CASSQGAGLGDEQFF.

This clonotype was found a few times. The chain is built from TRBV4-2 and TRBJ2-1; D is unclear. CDR1 and CDR2 (germline): LGHNA, YNFKEQ. Trimming stripped 4 bases from V and 8 bases from J, with 12 bases between. CDR3 length: 13 amino acids. The DNA for the CDR3 is TGTGCCAGCAGCCCGGGTCCCTCGGATGAGCAGTTCTTC. Translating it yields CASSPGPSDEQFF.

V gene TRBV7-9 combines with J gene TRBJ2-2; D remains ambiguous. V was cut by 3 bases and J by 7 bases, with 9 bases left in between. There are 13 residues in the CDR3. Germline values: CDR1 SEHNR, CDR2 FQNEAQ (reference sequence). CDR3 DNA sequence: TGTGCCAGCAGCTTCTGGGTGAACGGGGAGCTGTTTTTT. Its protein is CASSFWVNGELFF.

On this clonotype itself: A far larger clone is off by one base, so a read error is likely. It is likely a read error, because the conserved phenylalanine at the end of the CDR3 is missing. The chain links TRBV11-2 to TRBJ2-5; 7 bases fit TRBD1. V lost 1 base to trimming and J lost 3 bases; unmatched junction nucleotides: 2. Germline loops: CDR1 SGHAT, CDR2 FQNNGV. This CDR3 is 14 amino acids long. CDR3 amino acids: CASSLGQGEETQYV. DNA of the CDR3: TGTGCCAGCAGCTTAGGGCAGGGGGAAGAGACCCAGTACGTC.

The J gene is TRBJ2-3, the V gene TRBV5-1; the D call may be TRBD1 or TRBD2 (6 bases each). The length of the CDR3 is 14 residues. The V end was cut by 5 bases, the J end by 4 bases, with 14 bases between. Germline CDR1 reads SGHRS; CDR2 reads YFSETQ. The CDR3 nucleotides are TGCGCCAGCAGGATGGTGGGGGGCCCAGATACGCAGTATTTT. Translated, it gives CASRMVGGPDTQYF.

V is TRBV5-1 and J is TRBJ2-1; no definite D call. Per germline, CDR1 SGHRS and CDR2 YFSETQ. V lost 5 bases to trimming and J lost 2 bases, with 8 bases between them. This CDR3 is 13 amino acids long. CDR3 sequence (DNA): TGCGCCAGCAGTCGGAAAACCTACAATGAGCAGTTCTTC. It translates to CASSRKTYNEQFF.

This clonotype showed up just a few times. The chain recombines TRBV29-1 with TRBJ2-4; 12 bases line up with TRBD2. Germline assignment: CDR1 SQVTM and CDR2 ANQGSEA. Germline trimming cut 2 bases from V and 7 bases from J; bases unmatched to any gene: 3. The CDR3 has 14 amino acids. CDR3 sequence (DNA): TGCAGCGTTGAACTAGCGGGAGGGCCGAACATTCAGTACTTC. Its translation: CSVELAGGPNIQYF.

This clonotype was counted ten times or more. The chain recombines TRBV29-1 with TRBJ2-7; 7 bases align to TRBD1. CDR3 length: 13 amino acids. V gave up 6 bases and J gave up 0 bases; unmatched junction bases: 5. CDR1 SQVTM and CDR2 ANQGSEA come from the germline V gene. The CDR3 nucleotides read TGCAGCGTCGCCTGGGACAGCTCCTACGAGCAGTACTTC. Translation gives CSVAWDSSYEQYF.

The chain couples TRBV7-2 to TRBJ2-4; a possible D gene is TRBD2 (7 bases). The tail of the sequence fits TRBJ2-7 better, so the J call may be wrong. Germline V gene data show CDR1 as SGHTA and CDR2 as FQGNSA. This CDR3 comprises 16 residues. The CDR3 loop reads CASTFIGGDGRYEQYF. CDR3 bases: TGTGCCAGCACCTTCATAGGGGGGGACGGACGCTACGAGCAGTACTTC.

V and J are TRBV27 and TRBJ2-3; D uncertain. V lost 5 bases, J lost 4 bases, and 10 bases lay in between. CDR1 is MNHEY, CDR2 SMNVEV, per germline (reference sequence). The CDR3 is made up of 13 amino acids. DNA for the CDR3: TGTGCCAGCAGTGAAGACACGGCAGATACGCAGTATTTT. It specifies CASSEDTADTQYF.

This clonotype was seen only a few times. The junction departs from the called germline gene at one end, perhaps through a read error. V is TRBV5-1 and J is TRBJ2-7; 7 bases are shared with TRBD2. From germline, CDR1 is SGHRS and CDR2 YFSETQ. The CDR3 is 18 amino acids. CDR3 protein: CTSRRGDPRTLYSYEQYF. DNA of the CDR3: TGCACCAGCCGTCGGGGGGATCCAAGGACACTATACTCCTACGAGCAGTACTTC.

This chain uses TRBV6-5 with TRBJ2-5, with D perhaps given as TRBD1 or TRBD2 (6 bases each). The CDR3 is made up of 14 amino acids. Per germline, CDR1 MNHEY and CDR2 SVGAGI. V was pared by 7 bases and J by 5 bases, with 17 bases between. CDR3 region: CASKGGGSRETQYF. In DNA, the CDR3 is TGTGCCAGCAAGGGGGGAGGCTCTCGGGAGACCCAGTACTTC.

This clonotype has only a few counts. The rearrangement uses TRBV29-1 and TRBJ1-3; TRBD1 matches at 7 bases. The CDR3 totals 15 residues. Germline CDR1 reads SQVTM; CDR2 reads ANQGSEA. V gave up 7 bases and J gave up 2 bases; unmatched junction bases: 11. Written as DNA, the CDR3 is TGCAGCGCCGAAGACCCGGGACAGCCTGGAAACACCATATATTTT. It is translated as CSAEDPGQPGNTIYF.

Points on this clonotype: This may stem from a read error, because a much larger clone lies one nucleotide away. The chain employs TRBV4-3 and TRBJ2-7; D might be TRBD1 or TRBD2, each matching 5 bases. With the DNA end fitting TRBJ2-5 better, the J assignment may be wrong. The germline gives CDR1 LGHNA, CDR2 YSLEER. The CDR3 extends over 14 amino acids. The CDR3 nucleotides are TGCGCCTGCAGCCAAGAAGGGACGCGCGAGACCCAGTACTTC. Residues: CACSQEGTRETQYF.

This clonotype has only a few counts. The chain joins TRBV7-9 to TRBJ2-3; TRBD1 is a possible D gene (6 bases). Deletions cut 3 bases from V and 2 bases from J, with 18 bases between. Looked up from germline, CDR1 is SEHNR and CDR2 is FQNEAQ (reference sequence). The CDR3 is 17 residues long. CDR3 sequence reads: CASSLGLAGVSTDTQYF. In nucleotides, the CDR3 is TGTGCCAGCAGCTTGGGTTTGGCAGGGGTGTCCACAGATACGCAGTATTTT.

This clonotype was detected only a few times. The chain carries TRBV5-1 and TRBJ2-5; D is perhaps TRBD1 (6 bases). The CDR3 is 14 residues long. Germline-derived CDR1 and CDR2 are SGHRS and YFSETQ. V was cut by 3 bases and J by 1 base, with 10 bases left in between. The CDR3 nucleotides read TGCGCCAGCAGCTCACTGGACAGCCAAGAGACCCAGTACTTC. It is translated as CASSSLDSQETQYF.

Details on this clonotype: Mismatch with germline at one junction end may stem from a read error. This chain joins TRBV7-9 and TRBJ2-7; D is unresolved. Germline CDR1 and CDR2: SEHNR and FQNEAQ (reference sequence). CDR3 size: 16 residues. CDR3 in DNA: TGTGCCAGCAGCTTATTCAGTCTGGTGGGAAAGAACGAGCGGTACTTC. Translation gives CASSLFSLVGKNERYF.

This chain links TRBV20-1 with TRBJ1-4; possibly TRBD1 for D (5 bases). The germline V and J ends were trimmed by 3 bases and 8 bases, with 13 bases remaining between them. The germline V gene has CDR1 DFQATT and CDR2 SNEGSKA (reference sequence). CDR3 length: 13 amino acids. The CDR3 here is CSARRDGGEKLFF. For the CDR3, the DNA is TGCAGTGCTAGGCGAGACGGGGGAGAAAAACTGTTTTTT.